This T cell receptor beta chain was profiled in a study of cytomegalovirus exposure and HLA in healthy donors. The study ran its PCR with 60 Vbeta and 13 Jbeta primers. Profiled with immunoSEQ multiplex PCR; TCRdb holds only in-frame clones, not every one. The repertoire holds 130,000 to 150,000 clones, with 65% to 85% as singletons. This CDR3 spans 15 amino acids. Germline trimming cut 1 base from V and 2 bases from J; bases unmatched to any gene: 4. Germline V gene sequence: CDR1 LGHNA, CDR2 YNFKEQ. The TCR originated in a middle-aged woman in good health and CMV-seropositive. The sequenced sample consisted of PBMCs. The gene calls are TRBV4-2 and TRBJ2-5; 7 bases line up with TRBD2. DNA for the CDR3: TGTGCCAGCAGCCAAGGGAAGGGAGGGCAAGAGACCCAGTACTTC. Translated, it gives CASSQGKGGQETQYF.